This T cell receptor (beta chain) came from a study of blood T cell repertoires in COVID-19. About the study: Sample material is recorded as cDNA or gDNA derived from T cells, B-cell-depleted T cells, or PBMCs.

The protocol was immunoSEQ multiplex PCR, while the TCRdb copy is restricted to in-frame clones and leaves out a portion. The sample holds more than 250,000 clones, 90% seen once. Participants, about 18 to 89 years old, spanned approximately 26 US areas. Germline values: CDR1 MNHEY, CDR2 SVGAGI. This CDR3 has 12 amino acids. Trimming shortened V by 4 bases and J by 8 bases, and 11 bases separated the two germline ends. The TCR originated in a woman between 18 and 30 years old with acute COVID-19. V is TRBV6-5 and J is TRBJ1-2, with D tentatively TRBD1 (5 bases). Sequenced input: PBMCs or T cells enriched from blood (not recorded which). The CDR3, as DNA: TGTGCCAGCAGTTTTGGGGGGGGAGGCTACACCTTC. Protein product: CASSFGGGGYTF.